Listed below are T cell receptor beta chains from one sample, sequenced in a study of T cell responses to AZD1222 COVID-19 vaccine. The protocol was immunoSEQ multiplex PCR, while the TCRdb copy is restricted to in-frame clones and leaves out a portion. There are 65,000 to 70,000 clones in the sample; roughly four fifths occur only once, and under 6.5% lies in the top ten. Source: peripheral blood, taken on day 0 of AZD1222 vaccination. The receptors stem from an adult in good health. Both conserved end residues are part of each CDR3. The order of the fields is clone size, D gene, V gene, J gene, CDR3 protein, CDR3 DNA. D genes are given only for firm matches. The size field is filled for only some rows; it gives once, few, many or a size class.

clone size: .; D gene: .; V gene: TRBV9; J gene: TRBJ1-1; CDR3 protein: CASSVGSPSRTEAFF; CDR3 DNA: TGTGCCAGCAGCGTAGGCTCCCCAAGCCGGACTGAAGCTTTCTTT
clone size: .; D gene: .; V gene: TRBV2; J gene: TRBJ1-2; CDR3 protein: CASRDPPGIGYGYTF; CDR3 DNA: TGTGCCAGCAGGGACCCCCCCGGAATAGGCTATGGCTACACCTTC
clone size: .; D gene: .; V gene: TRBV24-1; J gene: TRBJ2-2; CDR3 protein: CATSAGHSNTGELFF; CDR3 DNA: TGTGCCACCAGTGCGGGACACTCTAACACCGGGGAGCTGTTTTTT
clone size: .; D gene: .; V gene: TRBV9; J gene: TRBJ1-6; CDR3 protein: CASSVASEPPLHF; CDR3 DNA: TGTGCCAGCAGCGTAGCCAGCGAGCCACCCCTCCACTTT
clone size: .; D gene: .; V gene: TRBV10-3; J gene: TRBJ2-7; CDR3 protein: CAISESTGDQGTDEQYF; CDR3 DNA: TGTGCCATCAGTGAGTCGACCGGGGACCAGGGTACGGACGAGCAGTACTTC
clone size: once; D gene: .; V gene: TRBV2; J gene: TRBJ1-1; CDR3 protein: CASSELRGRLTEAFF; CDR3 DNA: TGTGCCAGCAGTGAATTAAGGGGGAGGCTCACTGAAGCTTTCTTT
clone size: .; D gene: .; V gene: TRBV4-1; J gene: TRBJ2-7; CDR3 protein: CASSHTKGGASYEQYF; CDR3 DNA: TGCGCCAGCAGCCATACTAAGGGGGGGGCCTCCTACGAGCAGTACTTC
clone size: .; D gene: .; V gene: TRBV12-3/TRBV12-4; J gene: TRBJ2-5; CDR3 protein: CASSYVRGGLYF; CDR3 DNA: TGTGCCAGCAGTTATGTAAGGGGGGGACTTTACTTC
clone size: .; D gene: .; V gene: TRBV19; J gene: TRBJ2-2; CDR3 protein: CASSTGDTGELFF; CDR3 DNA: TGTGCCAGTAGTACAGGGGACACCGGGGAGCTGTTTTTT
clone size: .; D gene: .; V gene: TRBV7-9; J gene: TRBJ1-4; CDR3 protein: CASSPRENEKLFF; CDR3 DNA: TGTGCCAGCAGCCCTCGAGAGAATGAAAAACTGTTTTTT
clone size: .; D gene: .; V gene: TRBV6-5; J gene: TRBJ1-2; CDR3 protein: CASSYSERGDYGYTF; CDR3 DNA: TGTGCCAGCAGTTACTCCGAACGGGGGGACTATGGCTACACCTTC
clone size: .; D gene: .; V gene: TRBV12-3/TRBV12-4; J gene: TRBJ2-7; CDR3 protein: CASSFGSIEQYF; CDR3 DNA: TGTGCCAGCAGTTTTGGCTCCATAGAGCAGTACTTC
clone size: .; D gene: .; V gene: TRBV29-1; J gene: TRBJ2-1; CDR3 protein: CSVDGFRSSYNEQFF; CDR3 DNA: TGCAGCGTTGATGGTTTCAGGAGCTCCTACAATGAGCAGTTCTTC
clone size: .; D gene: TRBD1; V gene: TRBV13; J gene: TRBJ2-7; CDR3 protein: CASSHRDRGTHYEQYF; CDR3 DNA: TGTGCCAGCAGCCACCGGGACAGGGGGACGCATTACGAGCAGTACTTC
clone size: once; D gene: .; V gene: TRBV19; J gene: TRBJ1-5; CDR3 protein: CASRDSRSQPQHF; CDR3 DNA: TGTGCCAGTAGGGACAGCCGGAGTCAGCCCCAGCATTTT
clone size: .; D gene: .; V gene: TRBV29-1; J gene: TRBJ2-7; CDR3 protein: CSVVKSSYEQYF; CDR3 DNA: TGCAGCGTTGTCAAGAGCTCCTACGAGCAGTACTTC
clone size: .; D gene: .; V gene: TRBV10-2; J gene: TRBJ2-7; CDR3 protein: CASSESILIPYEQYF; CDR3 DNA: TGCGCCAGCAGTGAGTCGATCTTGATCCCCTACGAGCAGTACTTC
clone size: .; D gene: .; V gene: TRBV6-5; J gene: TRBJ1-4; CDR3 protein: CASSYRGLGNEKLFF; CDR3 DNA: TGTGCCAGCAGTTATAGGGGACTGGGTAATGAAAAACTGTTTTTT
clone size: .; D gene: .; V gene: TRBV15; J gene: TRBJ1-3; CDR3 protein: CATSARQRRISGNTIYF; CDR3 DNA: TGTGCCACCAGCGCCCGTCAGCGACGGATCTCTGGAAACACCATATATTTT
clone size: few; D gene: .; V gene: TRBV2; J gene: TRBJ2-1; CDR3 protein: CASSAWGDEQFF; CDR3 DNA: TGTGCCAGCAGTGCATGGGGGGATGAGCAGTTCTTC
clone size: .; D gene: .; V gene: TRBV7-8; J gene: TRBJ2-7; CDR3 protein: CASSLWQGPSYEQYF; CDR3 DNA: TGTGCCAGCAGCTTATGGCAGGGTCCCTCCTACGAGCAGTACTTC
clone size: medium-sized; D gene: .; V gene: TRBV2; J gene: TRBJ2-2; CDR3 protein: CATRTAANTGELFF; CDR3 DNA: TGTGCCACACGGACAGCAGCGAACACCGGGGAGCTGTTTTTT
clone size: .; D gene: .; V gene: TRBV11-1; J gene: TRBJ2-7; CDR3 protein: CASSTYRTAGEQYF; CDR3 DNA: TGTGCCAGCAGCACGTACAGGACCGCCGGCGAGCAGTACTTC
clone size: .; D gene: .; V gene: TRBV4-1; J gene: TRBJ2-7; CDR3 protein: CASSPGRGFEDEQYF; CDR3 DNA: TGCGCCAGCAGCCCCGGAAGAGGGTTCGAGGACGAGCAGTACTTC
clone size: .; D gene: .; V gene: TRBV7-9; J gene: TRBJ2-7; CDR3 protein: CASSPGTYEQYF; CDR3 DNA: TGTGCCAGCAGCCCCGGGACCTACGAGCAGTACTTC
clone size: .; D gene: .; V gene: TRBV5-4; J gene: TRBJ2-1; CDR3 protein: CASSLVGGNYNEQFF; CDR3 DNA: TGTGCCAGCAGCTTGGTTGGCGGAAACTACAATGAGCAGTTCTTC
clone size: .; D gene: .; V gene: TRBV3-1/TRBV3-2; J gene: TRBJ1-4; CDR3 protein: CASSQDPPGGTNEKLFF; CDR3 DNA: TGTGCCAGCAGCCAAGATCCCCCGGGAGGAACTAATGAAAAACTGTTTTTT
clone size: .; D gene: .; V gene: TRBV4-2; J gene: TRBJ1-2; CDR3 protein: CASSQRRGEGYTF; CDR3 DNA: TGTGCCAGCAGCCAAAGACGTGGAGAGGGCTACACCTTC
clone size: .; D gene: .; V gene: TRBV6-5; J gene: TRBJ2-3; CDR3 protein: CASRGSTDTQYF; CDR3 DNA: TGTGCCAGCAGGGGGAGCACAGATACGCAGTATTTT
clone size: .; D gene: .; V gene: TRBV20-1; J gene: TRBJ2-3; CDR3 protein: CSAVKDTQYF; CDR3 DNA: TGCAGTGCTGTGAAAGATACGCAGTATTTT
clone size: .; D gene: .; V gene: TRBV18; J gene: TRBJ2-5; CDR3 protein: CASSPGGVLETQYF; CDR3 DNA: TGTGCCAGCTCACCCGGCGGGGTCTTGGAGACCCAGTACTTC
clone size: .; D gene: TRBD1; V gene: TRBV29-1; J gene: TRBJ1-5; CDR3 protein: CSVQGAPNQPQHF; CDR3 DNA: TGCAGCGTTCAGGGGGCTCCAAATCAGCCCCAGCATTTT
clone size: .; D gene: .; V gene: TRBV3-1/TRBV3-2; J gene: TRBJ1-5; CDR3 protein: CASSYGTMDQPQHF; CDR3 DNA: TGTGCCAGCAGCTATGGGACAATGGATCAGCCCCAGCATTTT
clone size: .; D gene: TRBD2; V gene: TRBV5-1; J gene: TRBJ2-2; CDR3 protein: CASSLGAGDPTDGELFF; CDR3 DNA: TGCGCCAGCAGCTTAGGGGCGGGGGACCCTACGGACGGGGAGCTGTTTTTT
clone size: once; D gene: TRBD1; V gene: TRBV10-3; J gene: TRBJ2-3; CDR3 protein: CAISPGQGEVDTQYF; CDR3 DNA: TGTGCCATTTCCCCAGGACAGGGTGAGGTTGATACGCAGTATTTT
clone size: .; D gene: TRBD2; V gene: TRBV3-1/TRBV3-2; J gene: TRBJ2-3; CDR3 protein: CASSQVGGADTQYF; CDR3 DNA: TGTGCCAGCAGCCAAGTTGGGGGGGCAGATACGCAGTATTTT
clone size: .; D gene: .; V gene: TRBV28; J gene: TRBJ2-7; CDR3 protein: CASTLQGSSYEQYF; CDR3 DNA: TGTGCCAGCACTTTACAGGGTAGTTCCTACGAGCAGTACTTC
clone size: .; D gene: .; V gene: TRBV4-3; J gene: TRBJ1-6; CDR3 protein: CASSQDVSGGSYNSPLHF; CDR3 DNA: TGCGCCAGCAGCCAAGATGTGTCCGGTGGCTCCTATAATTCACCCCTCCACTTT
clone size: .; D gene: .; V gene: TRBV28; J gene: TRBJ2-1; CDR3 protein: CASSPRVTNEQFF; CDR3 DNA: TGTGCCAGCAGTCCCAGGGTTACCAATGAGCAGTTCTTC
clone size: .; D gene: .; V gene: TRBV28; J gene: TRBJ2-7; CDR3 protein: CASSSDTGHSYEQYF; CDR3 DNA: TGTGCCAGCAGTTCGGATACGGGACACTCTTACGAGCAGTACTTC
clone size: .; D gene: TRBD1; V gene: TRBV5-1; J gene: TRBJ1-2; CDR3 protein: CASSLEGARYGYTF; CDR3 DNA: TGCGCCAGCAGCTTGGAGGGGGCACGCTATGGCTACACCTTC
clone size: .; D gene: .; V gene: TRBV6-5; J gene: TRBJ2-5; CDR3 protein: CASSYSVGGMETQYF; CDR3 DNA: TGTGCCAGCAGTTACTCGGTAGGGGGAATGGAGACCCAGTACTTC
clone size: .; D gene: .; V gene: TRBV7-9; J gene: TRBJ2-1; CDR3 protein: CASSIRTDNEQFF; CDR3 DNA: TGTGCCAGCAGCATACGGACAGACAATGAGCAGTTCTTC
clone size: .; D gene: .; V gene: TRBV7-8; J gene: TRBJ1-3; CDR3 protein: CASSLEAGNTIYF; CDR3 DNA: TGTGCCAGCAGCTTAGAAGCTGGAAACACCATATATTTT